This T cell receptor beta chain comes out of a study of shared T cell receptors in the human thymus. The germline CDR1 and CDR2 sequences are LGHNA and YSLEER. V lost 0 bases and J lost 4; bases outside the gene matches: 11. This CDR3 has 17 residues. Data came from immunoSEQ multiplex PCR; TCRdb stores just in-frame clones and leaves some out. The data contain roughly 550,000 clones, around 82% of them seen just once; the ten biggest clones take up 0.01% to 0.015%. The sample was also linked to a second study, of human thymus T cells. This second report adds: Finnish infants who were healthy and having corrective surgery for congenital heart defects made up the donors.

This chain uses TRBV4-3 with TRBJ2-7, with 8 bases lining up with TRBD1. The sequencing sample was made of thymocytes. This receptor was obtained from a boy in the first two years of life with a congenital heart defect. The CDR3 DNA reads TGCGCCAGCAGCCAAGATTACGGTAGGACAGGGCCTTACGAGCAGTACTTC. Protein product: CASSQDYGRTGPYEQYF.